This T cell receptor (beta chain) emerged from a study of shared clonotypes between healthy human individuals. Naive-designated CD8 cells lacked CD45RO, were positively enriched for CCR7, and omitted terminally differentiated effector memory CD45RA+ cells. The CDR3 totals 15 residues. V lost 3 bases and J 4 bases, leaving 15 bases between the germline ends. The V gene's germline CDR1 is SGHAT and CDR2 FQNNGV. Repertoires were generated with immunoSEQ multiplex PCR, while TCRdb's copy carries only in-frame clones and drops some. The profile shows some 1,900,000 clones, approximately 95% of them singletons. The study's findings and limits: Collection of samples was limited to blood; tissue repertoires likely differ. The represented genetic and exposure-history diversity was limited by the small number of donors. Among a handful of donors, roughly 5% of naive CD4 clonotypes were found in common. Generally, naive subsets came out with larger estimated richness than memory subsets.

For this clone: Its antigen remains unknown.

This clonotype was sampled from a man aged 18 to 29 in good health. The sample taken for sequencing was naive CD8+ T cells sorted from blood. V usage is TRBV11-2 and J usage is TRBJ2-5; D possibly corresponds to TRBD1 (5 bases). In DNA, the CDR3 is TGTGCCAGCAGCTTGTTCGCCGACAGACTAGAGACCCAGTACTTC. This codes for CASSLFADRLETQYF.